Given below is one TCR beta chain in context. The antigen is undetermined. This sample was taken from a study of identifying expanded T cells in peripheral blood. No infections or other immune events were documented during collection. Assay: immunoSEQ multiplex PCR; the TCRdb copy retains only in-frame clones and omits some. The table lists under 150,000 clones, less than 90% of them singletons. Study results and limitations: About 1.3 clones differed between technical replicates, versus about 15 and 19 over time. Two-week clone count variance significantly increased as total template count grew.

The sample consisted of blood. The receptor was isolated from a person aged 18-70 years in good health.

The CDR3 sequence: CASSLDRNGPGPVTYEQYF. The CDR3 coding sequence is TGTGCCAGCAGCTTAGATCGGAATGGACCGGGACCGGTAACCTACGAGCAGTACTTC. The J gene is TRBJ2-7, the V gene TRBV11-2; the D call may be TRBD1 or TRBD2 (5 bases each). Between the trimmed V and J ends, which lost 0 bases and 2 bases, there was a span of 23 bases. In germline, CDR1 is SGHAT, CDR2 FQNNGV. CDR3 length equals 19 residues.